This TCR beta chain is from a study of persistence of HIV-infected CD4 T cells. Study as a whole: Blood samples, up to about 200 mL, came from multiple time points, except a couple of leukapheresis donors sampled once. Study-wide findings and caveats: Compared with CD3/CD28-stimulated cells, CMV- and Gag-responding cells showed lower TCRbeta richness.

Cells were stimulated with CMV-infected fibroblast lysates at 8.5 to 10 ug/mL. Memory cells lacking CD40L and CD69 with high CD45RO were sorted. This clone was seen only a few times. Its specificity is not known. The CDR3 covers 14 residues. Trimming took off 8 bases at V and 3 bases at J, with 13 bases between the two ends. Germline CDR1 and CDR2: SNHLY and FYNNEI. The immunoSEQ assay was version 4, run in survey mode. Measured with immunoSEQ multiplex PCR; TCRdb has only the in-frame clones, and not every one. The profile shows 35,000 to 40,000 clones, around 80% of them singletons. J is TRBJ2-2 and V is TRBV2, with D perhaps matching TRBD1 (7 bases). The clonotype originates from an adult man with HIV who was CMV-seropositive. The sequencing here drew on CD4+ T cells sorted from PBMCs after roughly 18-hour stimulation, taken from a patient who received antiretroviral therapy. CDR3 sequence (DNA): TGTGCCAGCTCTCTCAGGGGGGACACCGGGGAGCTGTTTTTT. This codes for CASSLRGDTGELFF. The full variable domain, its missing parts supplied by reference TRBV2 and TRBJ2-2, is EPEVTQTPSHQVTQMGQEVILRCVPISNHLYFYWYRQILGQKVEFLVSFYNNEISEKSEIFDDQFSVERPDGSNFTLKIRSTKLEDSAMYFCASSLRGDTGELFFGEGSRLTVL.